A selection of T cell receptor beta chains follows, all from one sample in a study of blood T cell repertoires in COVID-19. Repertoires were generated with immunoSEQ multiplex PCR, while TCRdb's copy carries only in-frame clones and drops some. The profile shows approximately 60,000 clones, around four fifths of them singletons. The sample taken for sequencing was peripheral blood. The receptors were sampled from a woman aged 80 or over with active or convalescent COVID-19. The CDR3 runs from the conserved cysteine through the conserved F or W. The D gene is left open where the match is weak. Not all rows give a size; the values are once, few, many and, for expanded clones, a class.

j_call d_call clone_size v_call cdr3_nt cdr3_aa
TRBJ1-2 . . TRBV12-3/TRBV12-4 TGTGCCAGCAGGGCGACACCGGCTGGCTACACCTTC CASRATPAGYTF
TRBJ2-6 TRBD1 . TRBV5-1 TGCGCCAGCAGACCCGGGACAGGGTATGGGGCCAACGTCCTGACTTTC CASRPGTGYGANVLTF
TRBJ2-1 TRBD1 . TRBV5-4 TGTGCCAGCAGCGGCGGACAGGGGGGGTACAATGAGCAGTTCTTC CASSGGQGGYNEQFF
TRBJ1-3 . . TRBV7-6 TGTGCCAGCAGCTTAGGGTACGGCTCTGGAAACACCATATATTTT CASSLGYGSGNTIYF
TRBJ1-2 . . TRBV2 TGTGCCAGCAGTGTGGCCCAAACAGGGGGCTACACCTTC CASSVAQTGGYTF
TRBJ2-1 TRBD2 . TRBV19 TGTGCCAGTAGACCACTAGCGGACTCCTACAATGAGCAGTTCTTC CASRPLADSYNEQFF
TRBJ2-3 TRBD1 . TRBV15 TGTGCCACCAGCAGAGAGAAGGGGGCTGAAGATACGCAGTATTTT CATSREKGAEDTQYF
TRBJ2-5 TRBD1 . TRBV5-1 TGCGCCAGCAGCTTAACGGGGACAGGCCAAGAGACCCAGTACTTC CASSLTGTGQETQYF
TRBJ2-1 TRBD2 . TRBV5-4 TGTGCCAGCAGCCCCGCTGGGGGACTAGCGGGGTATGAGCAGTTCTTC CASSPAGGLAGYEQFF
TRBJ2-1 TRBD2 . TRBV4-1 TGCGCCAGCAGCCAAGATCAATGGGGCGGGGGGGATGAGCAGTTCTTC CASSQDQWGGGDEQFF
TRBJ2-3 TRBD2 . TRBV2 TGTGCCAGCAGGACTAGCGGGGGTGGAAATACGCAGTATTTT CASRTSGGGNTQYF
TRBJ2-3 TRBD2 . TRBV5-5 TGTGCCAGCAGCTTGGCGGTGGCGGGGGGGCAAGATACGCAGTATTTT CASSLAVAGGQDTQYF
TRBJ2-7 . . TRBV2 TGTGCCAGCAGTAGCAATTTTGGGCAGGGAGGCATGTACTTC CASSSNFGQGGMYF
TRBJ2-1 . few TRBV15 TGTGCCACCAGCAGAGATCTAACTAGCTCGTACAATGAGCAGTTCTTC CATSRDLTSSYNEQFF